These 18 T cell receptor beta chains share one sample of origin, sequenced in a study of T cells after yellow fever vaccination. TCRdb reprocessed the 5' RACE reads via MiXCR and lists one record per CDR3 protein. The table has approximately 70,000 distinct CDR3 sequences, about 6.5% seen once; the top ten hold roughly 35%. The sequences come from CD8+ T cells sorted from PBMCs, collected about 49 days after the first yellow fever vaccination. These receptors all come from a man between 18 and 29 years old who received the YFV17D yellow fever vaccine.

V gene TRBV6-6 combines with J gene TRBJ2-4; unclear D gene. From germline, CDR1 is MNHNY and CDR2 SVGAGI (reference sequence). V lost 6 bases to trimming and J lost 1 base, with 7 bases between them. This CDR3 spans 13 amino acids. The CDR3 DNA is TGTGCCAGCAGGCCAAAGGCCAAAAACATTCAGTACTTC. This translates into CASRPKAKNIQYF.

The table lists this clonotype with a few counts. The chain is built from TRBV11-1 and TRBJ2-6, with 12 bases identical to TRBD1. Germline loops: CDR1 SGHAT, CDR2 FQDESV (reference sequence). The CDR3 runs 20 residues. The ends lost 5 bases at V and 3 bases at J; junction bases unmatched: 14. The CDR3: CASSLPSPGQGAFGANVLTF. The CDR3 DNA follows: TGTGCCAGCAGCCTCCCTAGCCCGGGACAGGGGGCTTTTGGGGCCAACGTCCTGACTTTC.

In this sample, this clonotype turned up a few times. The V gene is TRBV12-3 or TRBV12-4, the J gene TRBJ2-5, with 11 positions matching TRBD1. The trim removed 6 bases at V and 3 bases at J, leaving 3 bases unmatched. The CDR3 length is 14 residues. The CDR3 sequence: CASSGTGGKETQYF. The CDR3 coding sequence is TGTGCCAGCAGCGGGACAGGGGGAAAAGAGACCCAGTACTTC.

The V and J genes are TRBV7-9 and TRBJ1-5; unclear D gene. V was shortened by 0 bases and J by 0 bases, with 9 bases between the two germline ends. From germline, CDR1 is SEHNR and CDR2 FQNEAQ (reference sequence). The CDR3 has 16 residues. The CDR3: CASSLAPLGSNQPQHF. CDR3 in DNA: TGTGCCAGCAGCTTAGCCCCCCTTGGTAGCAATCAGCCCCAGCATTTT.

This clonotype occurred many times. The chain recombines TRBV7-2 with TRBJ2-5, with 8 bases identical to TRBD2. From germline, CDR1 is SGHTA and CDR2 FQGNSA. The CDR3 covers 14 residues. With 5 bases clipped from V and 5 bases from J, the junction kept 7 bases outside the gene matches. CDR3: CASSHRGGRETQYF. DNA of the CDR3: TGTGCCAGCAGCCACCGGGGGGGTCGGGAGACCCAGTACTTC.

The V gene is TRBV19, the J gene TRBJ2-5; a weak D match, TRBD2 (5 bases). The length of the CDR3 is 18 residues. Trimming shortened V by 2 bases and J by 4 bases, and 23 bases separated the two germline ends. Per germline, CDR1 LNHDA and CDR2 SQIVND (reference sequence). CDR3 bases: TGTGCCAGTAGTATAATAAGCGGTGCAGACGGATGGGGAGAGACCCAGTACTTC. This translates into CASSIISGADGWGETQYF.

The chain has TRBV20-1 and TRBJ1-5; 9 nucleotides align to TRBD1. The CDR3 runs 15 residues. V lost 2 bases and J lost 3; bases outside the gene matches: 5. The V gene's germline CDR1 is DFQATT and CDR2 SNEGSKA (reference sequence). The CDR3 sequence is CSARKGTGPNQPQHF. CDR3 coding DNA: TGCAGTGCTAGAAAGGGGACAGGGCCCAATCAGCCCCAGCATTTT.

Ten or more counts support this clonotype. This rearrangement joins TRBV7-2 to TRBJ2-7; no clear D. CDR3 length equals 15 residues. Germline V gives CDR1 SGHTA, CDR2 FQGNSA. V was pared by 4 bases and J by 2 bases, with 15 bases between. DNA of the CDR3: TGTGCCAGCAGCTCATATTTGGGGATTACCTACGAGCAGTACTTC. Amino acids: CASSSYLGITYEQYF.

This clonotype was observed at least ten times. The chain couples TRBV7-2 to TRBJ2-1; 8 bases match TRBD2. CDR1 and CDR2 from the germline V gene are SGHTA and FQGNSA. The CDR3 covers 15 residues. V lost 2 bases and J lost 2; bases outside the gene matches: 2. The CDR3 is CASSLSGGAYNEQFF. CDR3 bases: TGTGCCAGCAGCTTATCGGGGGGGGCCTACAATGAGCAGTTCTTC.

In this sample, this clonotype turned up many times. CDR3 region: CSVGISGATDTQYF. The CDR3 DNA follows: TGCAGCGTTGGGATTAGCGGGGCCACAGATACGCAGTATTTT. The genes are TRBV29-1 and TRBJ2-3; 8 bases are shared with TRBD2. Germline V gene sequence: CDR1 SQVTM, CDR2 ANQGSEA. This CDR3 is built from 14 residues. Trimming cost V 4 bases and J 2 bases; bases outside gene matches: 5.

The table lists this clonotype with a few counts. J is TRBJ2-7 and V is TRBV20-1; possibly TRBD1 for D (7 bases). V was shortened by 3 bases and J by 1 base, with 13 bases between the two germline ends. This CDR3 is built from 14 residues. The germline V gene has CDR1 DFQATT and CDR2 SNEGSKA (reference sequence). CDR3 loop: CSASGGGGSYEQYF. CDR3 sequence (DNA): TGCAGTGCTAGCGGAGGGGGCGGGTCCTACGAGCAGTACTTC.

This clonotype was seen at least ten times. The chain recombines TRBV19 with TRBJ2-3, with 8 bases aligning to TRBD2. This CDR3 comprises 14 residues. V shed 6 bases, J shed 6 bases, and the junction held 8 bases outside the gene matches. Germline V gives CDR1 LNHDA, CDR2 SQIVND (reference sequence). In DNA form, the CDR3 reads TGTGCCAGTAGCCCGGGAATAGCGGGGGATACGCAGTATTTT. The encoded protein is CASSPGIAGDTQYF.

This clonotype appeared many times. This chain uses TRBV6-1 with TRBJ1-1; D is perhaps TRBD1 (5 bases). CDR1 and CDR2 (germline): MNHNS, SASEGT. V was clipped by 6 bases and J by 0 bases, with 11 bases between them. The CDR3 is made up of 14 amino acids. Here the CDR3 reads CASSREGVNTEAFF. The CDR3 region has the DNA TGTGCCAGCAGCCGAGAAGGGGTGAACACTGAAGCTTTCTTT.

Concerning this clonotype itself: The junction departs from the called germline gene at one end, perhaps through a read error. For the CDR3, the DNA is TGCGCCAGCAGCCAAGCATCCGGGACTACGTTCTTC. Translated, it gives CASSQASGTTFF. V and J are TRBV4-1 and TRBJ2-7; 7 positions match TRBD2. The CDR3 length is 12 residues. Looked up from germline, CDR1 is MGHRA and CDR2 is YSYEKL.

This clonotype was counted between two and nine times. V and J are TRBV6-5 and TRBJ2-7; D is undetermined. Germline lookup yields CDR1 MNHEY and CDR2 SVGAGI. V gave up 2 bases and J gave up 1 base, with 9 bases separating them. This CDR3 has 14 residues. CDR3 residues: CASSYMNRSYEQYF. The CDR3 DNA reads as TGTGCCAGCAGTTACATGAACAGATCCTACGAGCAGTACTTC.

In its sample, this clonotype was seen many times. This rearrangement joins TRBV4-1 to TRBJ2-3; weak D call: TRBD1 (6 bases). V was shortened by 5 bases and J by 2 bases, with 17 bases between the two germline ends. CDR3 size: 16 residues. Germline V gene data show CDR1 as MGHRA and CDR2 as YSYEKL. CDR3 nucleotides: TGCGCCAGCAGCTCAAGCCCAGGGGCGAACACAGATACGCAGTATTTT. It specifies CASSSSPGANTDTQYF.

The rearrangement joins TRBV6-5 to TRBJ2-4; 8 bases fit TRBD1. V shed 6 bases and J 8 bases; nucleotides not matched to a gene: 12. There are 15 residues in the CDR3. The germline CDR1 and CDR2 sequences are MNHEY and SVGAGI. DNA of the CDR3: TGTGCCAGCAGCAGGGACAGGAGTCATCGGGACATTCAGTACTTC. The encoded protein is CASSRDRSHRDIQYF.

This clonotype was detected ten times or more. The chain has TRBV4-1 and TRBJ1-1, with D perhaps TRBD1 (5 bases). With 0 bases removed from V and 6 bases from J, the gap between germline ends came to 8 bases. CDR1 MGHRA and CDR2 YSYEKL come from the germline V gene. The CDR3 covers 13 residues. The CDR3 coding sequence is TGCGCCAGCAGCCAAGAGGGGGGAGCTGAAGCTTTCTTT. It is translated as CASSQEGGAEAFF.